This T cell receptor (beta chain) was sequenced in a study of OX40 agonist ivuxolimab in advanced cancers. About the study: Ivuxolimab, an antibody acting as an agonist of OX40 (CD134), was used to treat patients. Averaging about 60 years in age, with a range of 23 to 79, the cohort was about 86% male.

Study-wide points: At 0.1 to 3.0 mg/kg and by week 6, CD4+ and CD8+ T cells in the blood had expanded clonally. What antigens the expanded peripheral T cells recognized was never established.

The table came from immunoSEQ multiplex PCR; TCRdb's copy has only in-frame clones and leaves some out. The sample has some 40,000 clones, 60% to 85% seen once. Germline assignment: CDR1 KGHSH and CDR2 LQKENI. J was trimmed by 4 bases and V by 5 bases; bases with no gene match: 9. The CDR3 contains 16 residues. Turning to this clone: The antigen is unknown.

Sequencing used CD4+ or CD8+ T cells sorted from blood, obtained in a trial of the OX40 agonist ivuxolimab. This TCR was sampled from an adult with an advanced solid tumor such as melanoma, head and neck, liver or kidney cancer. The chain links TRBV18 to TRBJ2-7; 12 nucleotides line up with TRBD1. The CDR3 region has the DNA TGTGCCAGCTCATCCTCCGGGACAGGGGGCCTGTACGAGCAGTACTTC. Encoded protein: CASSSSGTGGLYEQYF.